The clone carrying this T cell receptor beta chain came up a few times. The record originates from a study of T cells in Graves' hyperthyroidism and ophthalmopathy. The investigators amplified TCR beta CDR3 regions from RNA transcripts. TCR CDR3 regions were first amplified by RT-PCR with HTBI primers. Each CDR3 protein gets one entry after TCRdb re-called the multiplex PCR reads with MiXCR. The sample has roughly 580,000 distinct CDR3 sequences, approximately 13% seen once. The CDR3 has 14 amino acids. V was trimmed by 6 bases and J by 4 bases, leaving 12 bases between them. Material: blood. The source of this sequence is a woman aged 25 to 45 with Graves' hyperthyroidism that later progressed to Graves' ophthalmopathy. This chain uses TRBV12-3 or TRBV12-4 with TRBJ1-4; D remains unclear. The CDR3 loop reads CASSVGGFNEKLFF. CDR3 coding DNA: TGTGCCAGCAGCGTCGGCGGGTTTAATGAAAAACTGTTTTTT.